These T cell receptor beta chains were read from a single sample in a study of CD8 T cells in ankylosing spondylitis. TCRdb called the 5' RACE reads again in MiXCR, with one record for every CDR3 protein. The data contain 750,000 to 850,000 distinct CDR3 sequences, around 11% of them singletons. The sequenced sample consisted of blood, either unsorted or a sorted T cell fraction (not recorded which). Receptor source: a male donor with ankylosing spondylitis. The CDR3 runs from the conserved cysteine through the conserved F or W. The D gene is left open where the match is weak.

TRBV10-3	NA	CAGGLGGVAQFF
TRBV5-1	NA	CASSGYRHNEQFF
TRBV20-1	TRBD1	CSAPRQGQENTEAFF
TRBV5-1	NA	CASSLEPGNTIYF
TRBV5-1	NA	CASSLGLVAYEQYF
TRBV18	NA	CASSPFGQIEETQYF
TRBV5-1	NA	CASSFSQGGHTEAFF
TRBV20-1	NA	CSARGPAFNEKLFF
TRBV10-3	NA	CAISESRGSPYNEQSF
TRBV5-4	TRBD2	CASSLGEGLAGGEQYF
TRBV2	TRBD1	CATRQGRVRGQFF
TRBV6-5	NA	CASSYSSMAGLYGYTF
TRBV7-9	NA	CASSRMNGFNTDTQYF
TRBV7-3	NA	CASSPRWGDTQYF
TRBV7-9	TRBD1	CASSLGRRQGEEKLFF
TRBV12-3/TRBV12-4	NA	CASSFEARGEGGWYYGYTF
TRBV12-3/TRBV12-4	NA	CASSLNGNTEAFF
TRBV7-6	NA	CASSSLPDSNSPLHF
TRBV27	NA	CASSGAGYSPSGANVLTF
TRBV5-1	NA	CASSLAAGTAYEQYF
TRBV24-1	NA	CATSVRVTYEQYF
TRBV29-1	NA	CSVEGGTGANVLTF
TRBV4-2	NA	CASSRNAENNEQFF
TRBV7-6	TRBD1	CASSLETGLSEKLFF
TRBV7-2	NA	CASSFGHRVSVGGYTF
TRBV27	TRBD2	CASSVWGGEQFF
TRBV29-1	NA	CSVEGVVFTEAFF
TRBV10-3	NA	CATSPPDAADTQYF
TRBV12-3/TRBV12-4	NA	CASSLPGALLNEQFF
TRBV5-1	NA	CASSLQSEFTDTQYF
TRBV6-1	TRBD2	CASRRLAGGPYNEQFF
TRBV20-1	NA	CSANPSGTDTQYF
TRBV11-3	TRBD1	CASSLEPGQGNNEQFF
TRBV20-1	NA	CSARADGNTEAFF
TRBV20-1	NA	CSVQDPAWGTDTQYF
TRBV6-5	NA	CASSYSGEREQYF
TRBV7-2	NA	CASSSNWSYEQYF
TRBV20-1	NA	CSARNQGGNEQFF
TRBV20-1	NA	CSARGALGKGSNQPQHF
TRBV20-1	NA	CSAFRMNTEAFF
TRBV7-9	TRBD1	CASSLGAGGPTYNEQFF
TRBV4-3	TRBD1	CASSGTVSNQPQHF
TRBV7-2	TRBD2	CASSWGTSGTYEQYF
TRBV19	NA	CASSKVIGNTEAFF
TRBV20-1	NA	CSVPTGASSTNEQYF
TRBV25-1	NA	CASSPEGGAVNTGELFF
TRBV5-1	NA	CASSSGPSDEQYF
TRBV20-1	NA	CSAKDRINTDTQYF
TRBV15	TRBD1	CATRRTGGLSGANVLTF
TRBV29-1	TRBD1	CSVGVTGEVGGYTF
TRBV6-1	TRBD1	CASSRPTGGWETQYF
TRBV29-1	NA	CSVFPRVSRTEAFF
TRBV11-3	NA	CASSAGPSRETQYF
TRBV6-5	TRBD1	CASSYPGQGKVNAFF
TRBV4-3	TRBD2	CASSQDTASGTYEQYF
TRBV29-1	NA	CSVGGDTEAFF
TRBV27	TRBD2	CASTGGARETQYF